These 19 T cell receptor beta chains came from one sample sequenced in a study of monozygotic twins with inflammatory bowel disease. Following a re-call of the 5' RACE reads, TCRdb has one entry per CDR3 protein and lacks DNA. The sample spans more than 350,000 distinct CDR3 sequences; the ten largest clones claim about 2.4%. The sample comprised blood. The receptors here all came from a human donor with ulcerative colitis or Crohn's disease, or a healthy co-twin of an affected twin (not recorded which).

The V and J genes are TRBV12-3 or TRBV12-4 and TRBJ2-1. The length of the CDR3 is 12 residues. The CDR3 protein is CASSSPRNEQFF.

The chain links TRBV18 to TRBJ2-7; the TRBD1 assignment by TCRdb is unverifiable without DNA. The length of the CDR3 is 14 residues. Germline CDR1 reads KGHSH; CDR2 reads LQKENI. CDR3 in amino acids: CASSPRTGGGEQYF.

The chain couples TRBV23-1 to TRBJ2-7. TRBV23-1 qualifies as an ORF whose function is uncertain. CDR3 length: 15 amino acids. The CDR3 region is CASSQEQGGSYEQYF.

V gene TRBV28 combines with J gene TRBJ1-1. Germline CDR1 is MDHEN and CDR2 is SYDVKM. This CDR3 is 12 amino acids long. This chain's CDR3 is CASSLWNTEAFF.

CDR3 amino acids: CASSLKGLAGSYEQYF. The V gene is TRBV27, the J gene TRBJ2-7; TCRdb names TRBD2, which stays unverified in the absence of DNA. The CDR3 contains 16 residues. Germline V gene lookup returns CDR1 MNHEY and CDR2 SMNVEV (reference sequence).

The chain couples TRBV7-3 to TRBJ2-5; without DNA, the TCRdb call of TRBD1 cannot be checked. The length of the CDR3 is 14 residues. The germline gives CDR1 SGHTA, CDR2 FQGTGA. CDR3 protein: CASSPGTSAETQYF.

This chain links TRBV5-1 with TRBJ2-1; the D call of TRBD2 rests on TCRdb alone, since no DNA is present to check it. From germline, CDR1 is SGHRS and CDR2 YFSETQ. This CDR3 has 16 amino acids. The CDR3 reads CASSLRTSGVYNEQFF.

This chain links TRBV5-1 with TRBJ2-1; the D gene TCRdb calls, TRBD2, cannot be checked with no DNA. CDR1 is SGHRS, CDR2 YFSETQ, per germline. The CDR3 is 15 amino acids. The chain's CDR3 is CASSLLAGGYNEQFF.

This rearrangement joins TRBV9 to TRBJ1-4. The CDR3 consists of 13 residues. The germline gives CDR1 SGDLS, CDR2 YYNGEE. CDR3 sequence: CASSVALQGRLSF. The variable domain in full, with the rest retrieved from reference TRBV9 and TRBJ1-4, is DSGVTQTPKHLITATGQRVTLRCSPRSGDLSVYWYQQSLDQGLQFLIQYYNGEERAKGNILERFSAQQFPDLHSELNLSSLELGDSALYFCASSVALQGRLSFGSGTQLSVL.

The rearrangement joins TRBV24-1 to TRBJ2-1; TCRdb's D call, TRBD2, is unchecked because there is no DNA. This CDR3 region has 18 residues. Germline values: CDR1 KGHDR, CDR2 SFDVKD. CDR3 loop: CATSDPPGTSGRANEQFF.

The V gene is TRBV11-2, the J gene TRBJ1-1. Germline values: CDR1 SGHAT, CDR2 FQNNGV. The CDR3 is 12 residues long. Here the CDR3 reads CANSLGGTEAFF. Combining the CDR3 with reference TRBV11-2 and TRBJ1-1 gives the whole variable domain EAGVAQSPRYKIIEKRQSVAFWCNPISGHATLYWYQQILGQGPKLLIQFQNNGVVDDSQLPKDRFSAERLKGVDSTLKIQPAKLEDSAVYLCANSLGGTEAFFGQGTRLTVV.

This chain uses TRBV7-8 with TRBJ2-7; the TRBD1 assignment by TCRdb is unverifiable without DNA. Germline V gives CDR1 SGHVS, CDR2 FQNEAQ. The CDR3 is 16 residues long. CDR3 amino acids: CASSLGGQGASYEQYF. Complete variable domain (other parts from reference TRBV7-8 and TRBJ2-7): GAGVSQSPRYKVAKRGQDVALRCDPISGHVSLFWYQQALGQGPEFLTYFQNEAQLDKSGLPSDRFFAERPEGSVSTLKIQRTQQEDSAVYLCASSLGGQGASYEQYFGPGTRLTVT.

The rearrangement joins TRBV6-2 or TRBV6-3 to TRBJ2-7; TCRdb names TRBD1, which stays unverified in the absence of DNA. Germline-derived CDR1 and CDR2 are MNHEY and SVGEGT. The CDR3 is 16 amino acids. CDR3 region: CAGSYGGETYSYEQYF.

The chain links TRBV6-1 to TRBJ2-1; TCRdb's assignment of TRBD1 cannot be checked, as there is no DNA. The CDR3 consists of 14 residues. CDR1 MNHNS and CDR2 SASEGT come from the germline V gene. CDR3 sequence reads: CASGNRGPYNEQFF.

V usage is TRBV5-5 and J usage is TRBJ1-2; TCRdb's D gene call, TRBD1, goes unchecked for lack of DNA. Germline V CDR1 and CDR2: SGHKS, YYEKEE (reference sequence). CDR3 length: 14 residues. This CDR3 is CASSPVLGGYGYTF.

The V gene is TRBV20-1, the J gene TRBJ2-7; no DNA is available, so the TRBD1 call from TCRdb remains unchecked. This CDR3 comprises 15 residues. CDR1 is DFQATT, CDR2 SNEGSKA, per germline (reference sequence). CDR3 residues: CSASEPTGNPFEQYF.

This chain uses TRBV6-5 with TRBJ2-4. In germline, CDR1 is MNHEY, CDR2 SVGAGI. The CDR3 loop spans 13 amino acids. This chain's CDR3 is CASSYDGADIQYF.

CDR3 protein: CASSGVTGELFF. This rearrangement joins TRBV2 to TRBJ2-2. This CDR3 contains 12 residues. The germline gives CDR1 SNHLY, CDR2 FYNNEI.

This chain connects TRBV24-1 to TRBJ2-2; the D call from TCRdb, TRBD1, cannot be confirmed without DNA. The CDR3 consists of 14 residues. CDR1 and CDR2 from the germline V gene are KGHDR and SFDVKD. The CDR3 is CATSDLRGTGELFF.